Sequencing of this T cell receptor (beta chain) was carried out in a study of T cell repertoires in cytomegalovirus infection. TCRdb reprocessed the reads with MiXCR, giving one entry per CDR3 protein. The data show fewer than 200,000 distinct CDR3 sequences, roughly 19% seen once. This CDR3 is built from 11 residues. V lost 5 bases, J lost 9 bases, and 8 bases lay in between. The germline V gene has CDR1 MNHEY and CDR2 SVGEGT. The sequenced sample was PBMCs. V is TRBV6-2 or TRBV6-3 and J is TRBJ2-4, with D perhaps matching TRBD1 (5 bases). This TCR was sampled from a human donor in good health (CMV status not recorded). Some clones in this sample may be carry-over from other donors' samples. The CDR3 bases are TGTGCCAGCAGTCAAGACAGCATTCAGTACTTC. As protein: CASSQDSIQYF.